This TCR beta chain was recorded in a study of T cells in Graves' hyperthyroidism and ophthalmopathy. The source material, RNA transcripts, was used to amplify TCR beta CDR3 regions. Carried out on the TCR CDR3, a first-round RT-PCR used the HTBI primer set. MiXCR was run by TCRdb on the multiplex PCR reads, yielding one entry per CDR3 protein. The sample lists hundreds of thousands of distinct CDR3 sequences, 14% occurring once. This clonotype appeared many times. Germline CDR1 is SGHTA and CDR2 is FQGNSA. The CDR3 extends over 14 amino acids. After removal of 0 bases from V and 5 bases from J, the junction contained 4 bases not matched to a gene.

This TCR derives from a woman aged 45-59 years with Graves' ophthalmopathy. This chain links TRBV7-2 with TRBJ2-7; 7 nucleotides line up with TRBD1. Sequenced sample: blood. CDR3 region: CASSLAQGQNEQYF. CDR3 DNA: TGTGCCAGCAGCTTAGCACAGGGGCAGAACGAGCAGTACTTC.